Below, 9 T cell receptor beta chains from the same sample are listed, as sequenced in a study of CD8+CD57+ T cells in acquired aplastic anemia. Both TCR beta VDJ combination and CDR3 sequence profiling were carried out. Genomic DNA was the template for this profiling. TCRdb itself ran the reads through MiXCR, one entry per CDR3 protein. The table lists 250,000 to 350,000 distinct CDR3 sequences, 56% of them singletons. Sequencing was performed on sorted CD4+, CD8+, or CD8+CD57+ T cells (not recorded which) from PBMCs. The receptors here all came from a human donor with severe aplastic anemia or a healthy control (not recorded which).

Ten or more counts support this clonotype. The rearrangement links TRBV12-5 to TRBJ2-7; 11 positions match TRBD2. CDR3 length: 17 residues. Germline V gene lookup returns CDR1 LGHNT and CDR2 FRNRAP. With 1 base clipped from V and 2 bases from J, the junction kept 7 bases outside the gene matches. DNA of the CDR3: TGTGCTAGTGGTTTGGCCGAACTAGCGGGGGAGGCCTACGAGCAGTACTTC. It encodes CASGLAELAGEAYEQYF.

A word on this clonotype: Sequence at one end of the junction differs from germline and may be a read error. J is TRBJ2-2 and V is TRBV12-3 or TRBV12-4, with D perhaps TRBD1 (6 bases). The CDR3 is 13 residues long. The CDR3 DNA sequence: TGTGCCAGCAATACAGGGAGCACCGGGGAGCTGTCTTTT. Its protein is CASNTGSTGELSF.

The V call is TRBV5-6, the J call TRBJ1-5; no clear D. With 3 bases removed from V and 2 bases from J, the gap between germline ends came to 12 bases. Germline CDR1 and CDR2: SGHDT and YYEEEE. CDR3 size: 15 residues. CDR3 residues: CASSWVGGGNQPQHF. The CDR3 nucleotides read TGTGCCAGCAGCTGGGTGGGTGGTGGCAATCAGCCCCAGCATTTT.

This clonotype has at least ten counts. The chain recombines TRBV29-1 with TRBJ2-5, with 7 bases aligning to TRBD1. The length of the CDR3 is 16 residues. With V trimmed by 8 bases and J by 1 base, 16 bases remained unmatched. Germline CDR1 SQVTM, CDR2 ANQGSEA. The CDR3 DNA reads as TGCAGCCCTCTAAGTATGACAGGGTTGGTCCAAGAGACCCAGTACTTC. Protein product: CSPLSMTGLVQETQYF.

The V and J genes are TRBV15 and TRBJ2-5; D is perhaps TRBD1 (5 bases). Germline V gives CDR1 LNHNV, CDR2 YYDKDF (reference sequence). V was clipped by 2 bases and J by 2 bases, with 6 bases between them. The CDR3 extends over 13 amino acids. The chain's CDR3 is CATSRQGQETQYF. The CDR3 DNA reads as TGTGCCACCAGCAGACAGGGACAAGAGACCCAGTACTTC. The full variable domain, its missing parts supplied by reference TRBV15 and TRBJ2-5, is DAMVIQNPRYQVTQFGKPVTLSCSQTLNHNVMYWYQQKSSQAPKLLFHYYDKDFNNEADTPDNFQSRRPNTSFCFLDIRSPGLGDTAMYLCATSRQGQETQYFGPGTRLLVL.

This clonotype showed up just a few times. This CDR3 reads CASSFRGRGEKLFF. The CDR3 DNA sequence: TGTGCCAGCAGCTTCAGGGGGCGAGGTGAAAAACTGTTTTTT. V gene TRBV5-8 combines with J gene TRBJ1-4; TRBD1 matches at 8 bases. CDR3 length equals 14 residues. V shed 2 bases and J 7 bases; nucleotides not matched to a gene: 4. The germline CDR1 and CDR2 sequences are SGHTS and YDEGEE.

A note on this clonotype: Because it lacks the conserved phenylalanine or tryptophan at the end, this CDR3 is likely a read error. This chain connects TRBV7-9 to TRBJ1-6, with TRBD1 identical over 10 bases. The CDR3 contains 15 residues. CDR1 and CDR2 from the germline V gene are SEHNR and FQNEAQ (reference sequence). V lost 11 bases and J lost 9; bases outside the gene matches: 13. In DNA, the CDR3 is TGTGCCGGTCGCGGAGACGGGACAGGGGTTTCACCCCTCCACTCT. Translated, it gives CAGRGDGTGVSPLHS.

The chain has TRBV6-6 and TRBJ1-2, with 8 bases identical to TRBD1. CDR1 and CDR2 from the germline V gene are MNHNY and SVGAGI (reference sequence). Germline trimming cut 5 bases from V and 8 bases from J; bases unmatched to any gene: 10. The CDR3 sequence is 14 residues long. The CDR3 bases are TGTGCCAGCAGTGAGTCCTCGGACAGGGAGGGCTACACCTTC. Residues: CASSESSDREGYTF.

As for this clonotype: Since the CDR3 does not end with the conserved phenylalanine or tryptophan, this likely comes from a read error. The genes are TRBV2 and TRBJ1-4; TRBD1 matches 10 bases. V was clipped by 6 bases and J by 10 bases; unmatched bases: 11. Germline assignment: CDR1 SNHLY and CDR2 FYNNEI. The CDR3 is 15 residues long. This CDR3 reads CASRDRGPRTGKLFL. In nucleotides, the CDR3 is TGTGCCAGCAGAGACAGGGGGCCCCGAACGGGAAAACTGTTTCTT.